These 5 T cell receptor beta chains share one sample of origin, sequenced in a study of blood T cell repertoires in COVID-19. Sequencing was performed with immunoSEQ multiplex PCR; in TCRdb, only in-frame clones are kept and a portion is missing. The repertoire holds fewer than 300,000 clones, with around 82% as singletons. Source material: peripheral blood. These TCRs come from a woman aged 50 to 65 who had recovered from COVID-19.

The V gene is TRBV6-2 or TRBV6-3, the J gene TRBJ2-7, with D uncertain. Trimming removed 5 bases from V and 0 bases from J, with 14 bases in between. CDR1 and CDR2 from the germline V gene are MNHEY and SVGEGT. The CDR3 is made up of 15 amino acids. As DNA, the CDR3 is TGTGCCAGCAGTGACGGCGGCCGCAGCTCCTACGAGCAGTACTTC. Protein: CASSDGGRSSYEQYF.

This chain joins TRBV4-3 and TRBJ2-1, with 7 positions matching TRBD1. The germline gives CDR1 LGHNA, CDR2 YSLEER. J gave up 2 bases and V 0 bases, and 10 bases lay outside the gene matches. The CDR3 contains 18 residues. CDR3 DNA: TGCGCCAGCAGCCAAGAGTTTACAGGGGAAGGTCCCTACAATGAGCAGTTCTTC. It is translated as CASSQEFTGEGPYNEQFF.

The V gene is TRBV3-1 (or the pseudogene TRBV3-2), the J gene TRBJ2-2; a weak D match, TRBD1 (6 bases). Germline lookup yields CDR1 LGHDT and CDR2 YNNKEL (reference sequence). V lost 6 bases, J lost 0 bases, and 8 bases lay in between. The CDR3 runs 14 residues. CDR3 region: CASSRGTNTGELFF. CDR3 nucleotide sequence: TGTGCCAGCAGTAGGGGGACGAACACCGGGGAGCTGTTTTTT.

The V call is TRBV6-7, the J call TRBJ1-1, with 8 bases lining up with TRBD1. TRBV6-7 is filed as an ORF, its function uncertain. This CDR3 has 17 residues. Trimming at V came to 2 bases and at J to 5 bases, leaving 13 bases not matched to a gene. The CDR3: CASSYRGSGGSWTEAFF. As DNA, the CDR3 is TGTGCCAGCAGTTACCGGGGTTCAGGGGGCTCGTGGACTGAAGCTTTCTTT.

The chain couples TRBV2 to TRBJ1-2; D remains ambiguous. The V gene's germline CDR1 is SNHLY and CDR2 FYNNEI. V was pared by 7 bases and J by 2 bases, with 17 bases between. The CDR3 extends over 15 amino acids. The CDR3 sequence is CASILGEGLNYGYTF. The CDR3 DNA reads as TGTGCCAGCATCTTAGGCGAGGGTCTCAACTATGGCTACACCTTC.